This T cell receptor (beta chain) was identified in a study of shared clonotypes between healthy human individuals. Turning to the study itself: The study enrolled a couple of women and a few men aged 18 to 49.

This CDR3 has 17 amino acids. V gave up 2 bases and J gave up 4 bases; unmatched junction bases: 8. Per the germline V gene, CDR1 is SGHTA and CDR2 is FQGTGA. In the original processing: Filtering differed, since immunoSEQ gave only junction sequences and no quality scores. Method: immunoSEQ multiplex PCR; TCRdb's copy keeps in-frame clones and lacks some. V, J and clone size are taken as reported in that table, and D and trimming were inferred from the DNA itself. The data show millions of clones, around nine tenths seen once. Sequenced: naive CD4+ T cells sorted from blood. The subset denotes: CD45RA+ positively selected. The clonotype was recovered from a man between 18 and 29 years old in good health. V gene TRBV7-3 combines with J gene TRBJ2-2; TRBD1 agrees at 9 bases. This chain's CDR3 is CASSLQGPDRGTGELFF. The CDR3 DNA reads as TGTGCCAGCAGCTTACAAGGGCCGGACAGGGGCACCGGGGAGCTGTTTTTT.